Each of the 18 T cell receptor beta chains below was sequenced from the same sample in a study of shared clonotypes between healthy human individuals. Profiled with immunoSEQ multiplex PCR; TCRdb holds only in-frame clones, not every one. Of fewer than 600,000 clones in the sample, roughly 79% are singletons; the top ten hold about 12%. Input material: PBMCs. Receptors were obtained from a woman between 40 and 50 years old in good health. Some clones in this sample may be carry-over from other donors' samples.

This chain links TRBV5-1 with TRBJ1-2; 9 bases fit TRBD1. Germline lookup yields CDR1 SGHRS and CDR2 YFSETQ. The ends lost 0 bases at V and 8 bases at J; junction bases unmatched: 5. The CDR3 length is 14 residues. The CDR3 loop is CASSLEGQGYGYTF. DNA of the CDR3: TGCGCCAGCAGCTTGGAGGGACAGGGATACGGCTACACCTTC.

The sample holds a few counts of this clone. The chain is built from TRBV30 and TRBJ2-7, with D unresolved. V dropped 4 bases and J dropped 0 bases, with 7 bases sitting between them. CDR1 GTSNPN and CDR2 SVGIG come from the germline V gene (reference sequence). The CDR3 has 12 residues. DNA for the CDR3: TGTGCCTGGACCGTAAACTCCTACGAGCAGTACTTC. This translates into CAWTVNSYEQYF. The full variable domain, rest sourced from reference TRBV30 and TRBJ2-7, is SQTIHQWPATLVQPVGSPLSLECTVEGTSNPNLYWYRQAAGRGLQLLFYSVGIGQISSEVPQNLSASRPQDRQFILSSKKLLLSDSGFYLCAWTVNSYEQYFGPGTRLTVT.

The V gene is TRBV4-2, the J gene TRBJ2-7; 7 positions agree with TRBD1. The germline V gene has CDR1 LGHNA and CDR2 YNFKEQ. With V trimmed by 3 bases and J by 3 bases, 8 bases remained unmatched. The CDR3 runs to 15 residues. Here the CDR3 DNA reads TGTGCCAGCAGCCAGGCCCAGGGACAGTACTACGAGCAGTACTTC. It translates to CASSQAQGQYYEQYF.

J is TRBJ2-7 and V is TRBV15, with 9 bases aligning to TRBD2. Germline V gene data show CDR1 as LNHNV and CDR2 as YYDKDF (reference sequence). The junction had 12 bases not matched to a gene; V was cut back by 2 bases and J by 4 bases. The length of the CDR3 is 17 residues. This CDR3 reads CATSRPLGGRGRYEQYF. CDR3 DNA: TGTGCCACCAGCAGACCCTTGGGCGGGAGGGGTCGGTACGAGCAGTACTTC.

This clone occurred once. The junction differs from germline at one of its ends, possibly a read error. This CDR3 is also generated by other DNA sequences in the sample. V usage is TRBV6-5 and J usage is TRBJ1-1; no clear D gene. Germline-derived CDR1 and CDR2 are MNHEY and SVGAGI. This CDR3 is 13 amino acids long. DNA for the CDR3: TGTGCTAGCAGCCCCGGTCGGTTCACTGAAGCTTTCTTT. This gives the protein CASSPGRFTEAFF.

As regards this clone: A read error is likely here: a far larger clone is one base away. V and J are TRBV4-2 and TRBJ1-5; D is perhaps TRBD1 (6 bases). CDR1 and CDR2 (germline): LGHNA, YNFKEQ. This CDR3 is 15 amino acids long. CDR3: CTSSQDEGGHQPQHF. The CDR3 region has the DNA TGTACCAGCAGCCAAGATGAGGGGGGCCATCAGCCCCAGCATTTT.

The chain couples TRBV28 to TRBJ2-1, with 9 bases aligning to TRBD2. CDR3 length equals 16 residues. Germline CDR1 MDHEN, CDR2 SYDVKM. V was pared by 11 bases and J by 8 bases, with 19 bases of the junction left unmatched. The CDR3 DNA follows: TGTGCCGGAGGCACTCGCGGGAGGGCTAGGATAGATGAGCAGTTCTTC. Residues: CAGGTRGRARIDEQFF.

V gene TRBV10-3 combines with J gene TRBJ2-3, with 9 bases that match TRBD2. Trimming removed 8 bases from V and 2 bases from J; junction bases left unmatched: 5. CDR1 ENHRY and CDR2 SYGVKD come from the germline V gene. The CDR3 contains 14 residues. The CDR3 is CAILPSGTTDTQYF. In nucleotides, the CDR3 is TGTGCCATCTTGCCTAGCGGGACCACAGATACGCAGTATTTT.

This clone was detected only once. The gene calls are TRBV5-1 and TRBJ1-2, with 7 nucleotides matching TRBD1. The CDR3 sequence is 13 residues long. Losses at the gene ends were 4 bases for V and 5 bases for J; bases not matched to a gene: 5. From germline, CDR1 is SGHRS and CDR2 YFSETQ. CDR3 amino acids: CASSRGQSYGYTF. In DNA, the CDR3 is TGCGCCAGCAGCCGGGGACAGTCTTATGGCTACACCTTC.

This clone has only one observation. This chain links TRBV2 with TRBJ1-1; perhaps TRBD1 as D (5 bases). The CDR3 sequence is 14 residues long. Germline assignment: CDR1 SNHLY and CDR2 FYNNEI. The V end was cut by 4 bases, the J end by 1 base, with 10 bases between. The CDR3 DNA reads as TGTGCCAGCAGTGTTGGGGGAAGGAACACTGAAGCTTTCTTT. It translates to CASSVGGRNTEAFF. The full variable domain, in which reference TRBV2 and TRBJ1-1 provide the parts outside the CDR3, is EPEVTQTPSHQVTQMGQEVILRCVPISNHLYFYWYRQILGQKVEFLVSFYNNEISEKSEIFDDQFSVERPDGSNFTLKIRSTKLEDSAMYFCASSVGGRNTEAFFGQGTRLTVV.

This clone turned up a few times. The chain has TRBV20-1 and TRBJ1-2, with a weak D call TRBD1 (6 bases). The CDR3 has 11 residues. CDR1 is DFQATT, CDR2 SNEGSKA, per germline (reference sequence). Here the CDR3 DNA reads TGCGGATGGCCCCCCGCAGGGGACTACACCTTC. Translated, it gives CGWPPAGDYTF.

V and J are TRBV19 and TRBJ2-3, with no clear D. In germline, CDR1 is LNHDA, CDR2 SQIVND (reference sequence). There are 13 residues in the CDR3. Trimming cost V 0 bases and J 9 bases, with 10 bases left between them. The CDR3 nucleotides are TGTGCCAGTAGTATAGATCTGGAAAACACGCAGTATTTT. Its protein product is CASSIDLENTQYF.

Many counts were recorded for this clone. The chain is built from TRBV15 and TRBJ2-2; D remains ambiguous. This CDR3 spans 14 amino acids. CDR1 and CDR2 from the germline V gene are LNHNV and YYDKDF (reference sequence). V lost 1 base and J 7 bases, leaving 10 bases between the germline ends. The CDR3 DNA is TGTGCCACCAGCAGAGTATCGGAAAACGGGGAGCTGTTTTTT. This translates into CATSRVSENGELFF.

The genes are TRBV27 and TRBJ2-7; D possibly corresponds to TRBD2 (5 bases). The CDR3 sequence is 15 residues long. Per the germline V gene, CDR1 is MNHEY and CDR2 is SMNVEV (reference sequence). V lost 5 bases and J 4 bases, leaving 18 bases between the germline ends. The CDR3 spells CASSPPPGLMYEQYF. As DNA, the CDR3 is TGTGCCAGCAGTCCACCTCCCGGACTGATGTACGAGCAGTACTTC.

CDR3 coding DNA: TGTGCCAGCAGCTTGCCCCCCCAGTTTGCGGGAAGCTACGAGCAGTACTTC. This translates into CASSLPPQFAGSYEQYF. J is TRBJ2-7 and V is TRBV7-2; a weak D match, TRBD2 (6 bases). The CDR3 consists of 17 residues. Germline CDR1 SGHTA, CDR2 FQGNSA. The V end lost 3 bases, the J end lost 3 bases, and 21 bases lay between the germline ends. The complete variable domain, with remaining parts taken from reference TRBV7-2 and TRBJ2-7, reads GAGVSQSPSNKVTEKGKDVELRCDPISGHTALYWYRQSLGQGLEFLIYFQGNSAPDKSGLPSDRFSAERTGGSVSTLTIQRTQQEDSAVYLCASSLPPQFAGSYEQYFGPGTRLTVT.

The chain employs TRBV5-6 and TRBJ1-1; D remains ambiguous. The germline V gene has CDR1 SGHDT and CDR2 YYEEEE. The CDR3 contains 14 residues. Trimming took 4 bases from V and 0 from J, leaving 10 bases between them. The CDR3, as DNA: TGTGCCAGCAGCATTAGCACCTTGAACACTGAAGCTTTCTTT. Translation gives CASSISTLNTEAFF.

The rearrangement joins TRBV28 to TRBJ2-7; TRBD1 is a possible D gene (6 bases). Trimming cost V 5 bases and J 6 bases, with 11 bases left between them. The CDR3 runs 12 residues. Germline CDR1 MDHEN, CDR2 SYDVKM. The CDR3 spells CASSTGPREQYF. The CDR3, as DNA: TGTGCCAGCAGTACAGGGCCGCGCGAGCAGTACTTC.

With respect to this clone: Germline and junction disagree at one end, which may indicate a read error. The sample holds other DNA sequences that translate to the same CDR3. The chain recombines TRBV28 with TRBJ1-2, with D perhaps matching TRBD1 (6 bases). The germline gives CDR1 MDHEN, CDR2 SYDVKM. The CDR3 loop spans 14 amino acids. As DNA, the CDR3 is TGTGCCAGCAGTTTACTAGGACAGAACTATGGCTACACCTTT. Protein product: CASSLLGQNYGYTF.